This T cell receptor (beta chain) was documented in a study of beta chain features in type 1 diabetes. The study, taken as a whole, reports: Moderate yet significant TCRB CDR3 shortening was seen in Type 1 diabetes patients in all four CD4+ subsets. The naive, central memory and Treg TCRB repertoires showed an apparent similarity that was greater among patients than among healthy donors.

Concerning this clone itself: What it recognizes is unknown.

Averaging about 116 mL, one heparinised blood draw came from each individual donor. The sequenced template was cDNA made from the entire isolated RNA. This table comes from immunoSEQ multiplex PCR, and its TCRdb copy is limited to in-frame clones, with some not included. The table records 640,000 or so clones, around 15% of them present only once. Trimming shortened V by 0 bases and J by 0 bases, and 9 bases separated the two germline ends. The CDR3 runs 17 residues. CDR1 is SEHNR and CDR2 is FQNEAQ in the germline V gene (reference sequence). This chain uses TRBV7-9 with TRBJ2-6; D unclear. The source of this sequence is a man aged 18-30 years with type 1 diabetes. The sequenced sample consisted of naive CD4+ T cells from blood. CDR3 nucleotides: TGTGCCAGCAGCTTAGCTGGGGTTAGCTCTGGGGCCAACGTCCTGACTTTC. Translating it yields CASSLAGVSSGANVLTF.